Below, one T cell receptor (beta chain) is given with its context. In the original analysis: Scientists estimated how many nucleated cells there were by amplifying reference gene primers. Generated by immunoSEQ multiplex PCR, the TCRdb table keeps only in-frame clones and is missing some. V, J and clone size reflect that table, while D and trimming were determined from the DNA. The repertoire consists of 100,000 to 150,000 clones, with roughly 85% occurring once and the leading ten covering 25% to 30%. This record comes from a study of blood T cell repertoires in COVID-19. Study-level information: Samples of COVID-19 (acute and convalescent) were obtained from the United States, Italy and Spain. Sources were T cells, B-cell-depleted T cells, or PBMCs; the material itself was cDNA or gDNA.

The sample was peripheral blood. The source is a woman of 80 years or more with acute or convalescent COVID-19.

CDR3 residues: CASRFTGGADTGELFF. The CDR3 DNA sequence: TGTGCCAGCAGGTTTACAGGGGGCGCGGACACCGGGGAGCTGTTTTTT. The V and J genes are TRBV28 and TRBJ2-2, with 9 bases that match TRBD1. The CDR3 sequence is 16 residues long. Germline V gene lookup returns CDR1 MDHEN and CDR2 SYDVKM. The V segment lost 6 bases and the J segment 3 bases; nucleotides outside the gene matches: 8.